This TCR beta chain was sequenced in a study of blood T cell repertoires in COVID-19. The wider study: Nucleic acid was either cDNA or gDNA, and it came from T cells, B-cell-depleted T cells, or PBMCs.

Source study methods: The assay estimated nucleated cells by amplifying reference gene primers. Sequencing used immunoSEQ multiplex PCR; TCRdb keeps in-frame clones, though not all of them. V, J and clone size were drawn from that table, and D and trimming were deduced from the DNA. Of around 150,000 clones listed, roughly 90% are singletons. The CDR3 runs to 14 residues. Germline loops: CDR1 SGHRS, CDR2 YFSETQ. With 0 bases removed from V and 2 bases from J, the gap between germline ends came to 9 bases. Seattle patients were enrolled during active infection and followed longitudinally. The receptor comes from a man aged 25 to 40 with COVID-19, enrolled during active disease. The chain couples TRBV5-1 to TRBJ2-7; tentatively, D is TRBD1 (5 bases). Material: peripheral blood. The CDR3 bases are TGCGCCAGCAGCTTGGGCGTGACAGCCTACGAGCAGTACTTC. It encodes CASSLGVTAYEQYF. Supplemented by reference TRBV5-1 and TRBJ2-7, the full variable domain reads KAGVTQTPRYLIKTRGQQVTLSCSPISGHRSVSWYQQTPGQGLQFLFEYFSETQRNKGNFPGRFSGRQFSNSRSEMNVSTLELGDSALYLCASSLGVTAYEQYFGPGTRLTVT.